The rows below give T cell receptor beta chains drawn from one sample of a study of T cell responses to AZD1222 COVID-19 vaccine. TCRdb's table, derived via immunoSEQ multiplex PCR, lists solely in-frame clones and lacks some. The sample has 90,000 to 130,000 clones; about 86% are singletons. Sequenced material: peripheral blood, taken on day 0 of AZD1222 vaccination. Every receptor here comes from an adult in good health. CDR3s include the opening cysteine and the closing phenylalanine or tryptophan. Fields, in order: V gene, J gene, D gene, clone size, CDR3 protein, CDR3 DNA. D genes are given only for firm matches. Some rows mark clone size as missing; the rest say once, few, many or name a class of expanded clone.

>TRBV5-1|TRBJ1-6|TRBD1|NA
CASSLPGGEVSPLHF
TGCGCCAGCAGCCTTCCAGGGGGCGAGGTTTCACCCCTCCACTTT
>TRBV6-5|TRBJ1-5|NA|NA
CASSYSGGGNQPQHF
TGTGCCAGCAGTTACTCTGGGGGGGGCAATCAGCCCCAGCATTTT
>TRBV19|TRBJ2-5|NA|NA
CASRSAQETQYF
TGTGCCAGTCGAAGCGCGCAAGAGACCCAGTACTTC
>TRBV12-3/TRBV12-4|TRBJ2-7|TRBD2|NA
CASRLAGAGEQYF
TGTGCCAGCAGGCTAGCGGGGGCTGGGGAGCAGTACTTC
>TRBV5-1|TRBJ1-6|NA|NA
CASSLGGALYNSPLHF
TGCGCCAGCAGCTTGGGGGGAGCCCTCTATAATTCACCCCTCCACTTT
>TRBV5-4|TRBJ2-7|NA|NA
CASSLVSGSSYEQYF
TGTGCCAGCAGCTTGGTGTCAGGGAGCTCCTACGAGCAGTACTTC
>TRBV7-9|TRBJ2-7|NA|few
CASSLDSPGAGYEQYF
TGTGCCAGCAGCTTAGACTCCCCGGGGGCTGGGTACGAGCAGTACTTC
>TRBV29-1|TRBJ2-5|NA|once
CSVGPGAGTQYF
TGCAGCGTTGGTCCGGGGGCAGGGACCCAGTACTTC
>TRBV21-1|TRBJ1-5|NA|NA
CASSIRGFAGQPQHF
TGTGCCAGCAGCATCCGCGGGTTTGCGGGTCAGCCCCAGCATTTT
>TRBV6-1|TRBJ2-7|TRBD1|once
CASSDPGQGASYEQYF
TGTGCCAGCAGTGATCCCGGACAGGGGGCCTCCTACGAGCAGTACTTC
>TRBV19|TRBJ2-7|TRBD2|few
CASSPGTSGAYEQYF
TGTGCCAGTAGTCCGGGGACTAGCGGGGCCTACGAGCAGTACTTC
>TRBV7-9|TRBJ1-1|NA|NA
CASSFTRSNTEAFF
TGTGCCAGCAGTTTCACGCGGTCGAACACTGAAGCTTTCTTT
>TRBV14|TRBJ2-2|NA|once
CASSLQQNTGELFF
TGTGCCAGCAGCCTCCAACAGAACACCGGGGAGCTGTTTTTT
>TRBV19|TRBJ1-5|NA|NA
CASSMTLWSNQPQHF
TGTGCCAGTAGTATGACACTCTGGAGCAATCAGCCCCAGCATTTT
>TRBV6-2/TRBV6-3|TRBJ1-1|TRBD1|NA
CASSYTDRAFTEAFF
TGTGCCAGCAGTTACACGGACAGGGCCTTCACTGAAGCTTTCTTT
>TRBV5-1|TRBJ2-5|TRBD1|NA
CASREAGTGVETQYF
TGCGCCAGCAGAGAGGCCGGGACAGGGGTAGAGACCCAGTACTTC
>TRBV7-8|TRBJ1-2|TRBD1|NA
CASSETGAVHYGYTF
TGTGCCAGCAGTGAGACAGGGGCAGTTCACTATGGCTACACCTTC
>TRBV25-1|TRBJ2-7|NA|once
CASSEWRQSYSYEQYF
TGTGCCAGCAGTGAATGGCGACAGAGTTACTCCTACGAGCAGTACTTC
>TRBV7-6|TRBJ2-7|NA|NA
CASSLAGGTESYEQYF
TGTGCCAGCAGCTTAGCCGGGGGGACAGAGTCCTACGAGCAGTACTTC
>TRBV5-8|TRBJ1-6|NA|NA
CASSPAGSSYNSPLHF
TGTGCCAGCAGCCCCGCCGGAAGCTCCTATAATTCACCCCTCCACTTT
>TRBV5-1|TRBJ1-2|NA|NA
CASSLGQVVFSYTF
TGCGCCAGCAGCTTGGGACAGGTCGTATTTAGCTACACCTTC
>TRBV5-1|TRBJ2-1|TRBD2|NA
CASSSAGTNRYNEQFF
TGCGCCAGCAGCTCAGCCGGGACTAACCGCTACAATGAGCAGTTCTTC
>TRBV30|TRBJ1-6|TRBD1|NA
CAWVAPDRGNSPLHF
TGTGCCTGGGTGGCTCCGGACAGGGGTAATTCACCCCTCCACTTT
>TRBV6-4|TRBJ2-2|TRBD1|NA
CASSDGTGHTGELFF
TGTGCCAGCAGTGACGGGACAGGGCACACCGGGGAGCTGTTTTTT
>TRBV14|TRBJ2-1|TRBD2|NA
CASSQSLAGGQFF
TGTGCCAGCAGCCAGTCACTAGCGGGGGGGCAGTTCTTC
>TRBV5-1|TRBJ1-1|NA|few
CASRVGGNTEAFF
TGCGCCAGCAGGGTGGGGGGGAACACTGAAGCTTTCTTT
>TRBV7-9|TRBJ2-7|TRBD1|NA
CASSSPGQGSWEQYF
TGTGCCAGCAGCTCGCCGGGACAGGGATCGTGGGAGCAGTACTTC
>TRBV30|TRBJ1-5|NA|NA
CAWNRDSNQPQHF
TGTGCCTGGAACAGGGATAGCAATCAGCCCCAGCATTTT
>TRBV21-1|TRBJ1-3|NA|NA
CASFPIQARSGNTIYF
TGTGCCAGCTTCCCCATACAGGCCAGATCTGGAAACACCATATATTTT
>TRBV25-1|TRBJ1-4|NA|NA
CASSDSRDPNEKLFF
TGTGCCAGCAGTGATTCTCGGGACCCAAATGAAAAACTGTTTTTT
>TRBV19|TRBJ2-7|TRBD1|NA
CASSPGQGREQYF
TGTGCCAGTAGTCCGGGACAGGGACGGGAGCAGTACTTC